This is a list of T cell receptor beta chains from one sample in a study of CD8+ T cells in alopecia areata. Assay: immunoSEQ multiplex PCR; the TCRdb copy retains only in-frame clones and omits some. The sample holds more than 200,000 clones; over 60% are singletons and the top ten take around 4%. The specimen was CD4+ T cells sorted from blood, collected at week 4, from a patient treated with tofacitinib. Every receptor here comes from a human donor with alopecia areata. The CDR3 runs from the conserved cysteine through the conserved F or W. D genes are given only for firm matches. Some rows have no size entry. The others give once, few or many, or a class for an expanded clone.

abundance: -
j_gene: TRBJ1-2
d_gene: TRBD1
v_gene: TRBV5-1
len: 15
CDR3aa: CASSLAMGQGYGYTF
CDR3nt: TGCGCCAGCAGCTTGGCTATGGGACAGGGGTATGGCTACACCTTC

abundance: few
j_gene: TRBJ1-6
d_gene: -
v_gene: TRBV2
len: 15
CDR3aa: CASSVRTAPGSPLHF
CDR3nt: TGTGCCAGCAGTGTCCGGACAGCGCCCGGCTCACCCCTCCACTTT

abundance: once
j_gene: TRBJ2-7
d_gene: -
v_gene: TRBV7-9
len: 15
CDR3aa: CASSAGAGQPYEQYF
CDR3nt: TGTGCCAGCAGCGCTGGGGCAGGGCAGCCCTACGAGCAGTACTTC

abundance: -
j_gene: TRBJ2-1
d_gene: TRBD2
v_gene: TRBV4-2
len: 14
CDR3aa: CASSPFAGGNEQFF
CDR3nt: TGTGCCAGCAGCCCCTTCGCGGGGGGCAATGAGCAGTTCTTC

abundance: -
j_gene: TRBJ1-2
d_gene: -
v_gene: TRBV30
len: 13
CDR3aa: CACAQAGLFGYTF
CDR3nt: TGTGCCTGTGCCCAGGCAGGGTTATTTGGCTACACCTTC

abundance: few
j_gene: TRBJ1-2
d_gene: TRBD1
v_gene: TRBV4-3
len: 16
CDR3aa: CASSQSPGQGVYGYTF
CDR3nt: TGCGCCAGCAGTCAAAGTCCGGGACAGGGGGTATACGGCTACACCTTC

abundance: few
j_gene: TRBJ2-5
d_gene: -
v_gene: TRBV20-1
len: 9
CDR3aa: CSAAGSGYF
CDR3nt: TGCAGTGCCGCGGGATCAGGGTACTTC

abundance: -
j_gene: TRBJ2-3
d_gene: -
v_gene: TRBV30
len: 12
CDR3aa: CAWSALTDTQYF
CDR3nt: TGTGCCTGGAGCGCTCTCACAGATACGCAGTATTTT

abundance: -
j_gene: TRBJ1-2
d_gene: TRBD1
v_gene: TRBV7-9
len: 13
CDR3aa: CASSPGTGPAYTF
CDR3nt: TGTGCCAGCAGCCCAGGGACAGGACCGGCCTACACCTTC

abundance: -
j_gene: TRBJ1-5
d_gene: -
v_gene: TRBV25-1
len: 14
CDR3aa: CASSAASGNQPQHF
CDR3nt: TGTGCCAGCAGTGCGGCGTCGGGCAATCAGCCCCAGCATTTT

abundance: few
j_gene: TRBJ2-1
d_gene: -
v_gene: TRBV4-3
len: 21
CDR3aa: CASSQGGTRRKQGVHYNEQFF
CDR3nt: TGCGCCAGCAGCCAAGGTGGGACTAGGAGAAAGCAGGGGGTACACTACAATGAGCAGTTCTTC

abundance: -
j_gene: TRBJ2-3
d_gene: -
v_gene: TRBV7-9
len: 14
CDR3aa: CASTWGARTDTQYF
CDR3nt: TGTGCCAGCACATGGGGGGCCCGCACAGATACGCAGTATTTT

abundance: few
j_gene: TRBJ2-7
d_gene: -
v_gene: TRBV29-1
len: 15
CDR3aa: CSVEDRAGGMDEQYF
CDR3nt: TGCAGCGTTGAAGATCGGGCAGGTGGGATGGACGAGCAGTACTTC

abundance: -
j_gene: TRBJ2-5
d_gene: -
v_gene: TRBV6-5
len: 12
CDR3aa: CSYFIGIGTQYF
CDR3nt: TGTTCGTACTTTATCGGAATCGGGACCCAGTACTTC

abundance: -
j_gene: TRBJ1-6
d_gene: -
v_gene: TRBV9
len: 13
CDR3aa: CASTPGGNSPLHF
CDR3nt: TGTGCCAGCACCCCCGGCGGGAATTCACCCCTCCACTTT